This T cell receptor beta chain was found in a study of a mutant IDH1 vaccine in newly diagnosed glioma. Study-level information: Eight vaccinations went to patients in weeks 1, 3, 5, 7, 11, 15, 19, 23. A roughly 62% male, approximately 40% female split and a mean age of about 44 years characterized treated patients. Study results and caveats: Among top peripheral T cell clonotypes, changes seemed unrelated to pseudoprogression.

Documented time point: week 11, during vaccination. Topical imiquimod was applied with each vaccine dose, which held 300 ug of mutant IDH1 20-mer peptide. In the case of this clone: Its antigen remains unidentified.

Germline V gives CDR1 GTSNPN, CDR2 SVGIG (reference sequence). The ends lost 3 bases at V and 3 bases at J; junction bases unmatched: 2. The length of the CDR3 is 12 residues. Generated by immunoSEQ multiplex PCR, the TCRdb table keeps only in-frame clones and is missing some. Of some 54,000 clones in the sample, roughly nine tenths were seen once. The clonotype comes from a man in his fifties with glioma. Sequenced material: PBMCs, taken from a glioma patient whose treatment included an IDH1 peptide vaccine. The chain joins TRBV30 to TRBJ2-7; 7 bases line up with TRBD1. This CDR3 is CAWRGQFYEQYF. The CDR3 coding sequence is TGTGCCTGGAGGGGACAGTTCTACGAGCAGTACTTC.